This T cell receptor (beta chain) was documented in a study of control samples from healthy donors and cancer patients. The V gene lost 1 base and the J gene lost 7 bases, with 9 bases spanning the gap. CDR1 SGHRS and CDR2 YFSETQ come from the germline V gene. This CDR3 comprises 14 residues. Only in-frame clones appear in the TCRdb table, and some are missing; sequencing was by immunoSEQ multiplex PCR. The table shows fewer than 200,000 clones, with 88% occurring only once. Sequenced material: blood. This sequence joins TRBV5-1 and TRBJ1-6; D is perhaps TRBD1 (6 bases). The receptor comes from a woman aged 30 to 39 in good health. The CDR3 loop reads CASSLSRGNSPLHF. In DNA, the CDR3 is TGCGCCAGCAGCTTGTCCAGGGGAAATTCACCCCTCCACTTT.